This is a list of T cell receptor beta chains from one sample in a study of cytomegalovirus exposure and HLA in healthy donors. The repertoire was sequenced with immunoSEQ multiplex PCR; TCRdb's copy has only in-frame clones and lacks some. This table holds some 120,000 clones, 73% found once. Specimen: PBMCs. The receptor set was obtained from a man aged 60-69 years in good health and CMV-seropositive. Each CDR3 is given with its conserved first and last residue. D genes are given only for firm matches. Not all rows give a size; the values are once, few, many and, for expanded clones, a class.

NA,TRBJ2-2,TRBD2,TRBV11-2,CASSFSGAGELFF,TGTGCCAGCAGCTTCAGCGGGGCCGGGGAGCTGTTTTTT
once,TRBJ1-5,NA,TRBV5-1,CASSLYRGDQPQHF,TGCGCCAGCAGCTTGTATAGGGGTGATCAGCCCCAGCATTTT
many,TRBJ2-7,NA,TRBV6-5,CASSYSRQFGEQYF,TGTGCCAGCAGTTACTCGAGACAGTTTGGCGAGCAGTACTTC
NA,TRBJ1-1,NA,TRBV4-2,CASSQKGGTEAFF,TGTGCCAGCAGCCAGAAAGGGGGTACTGAAGCTTTCTTT
NA,TRBJ1-2,NA,TRBV30,CAWVSTGDFEGYTF,TGTGCCTGGGTCTCAACGGGGGACTTTGAGGGCTACACCTTC
NA,TRBJ1-2,NA,TRBV27,CASSFRGFNYGYTF,TGTGCCAGCAGTTTTCGGGGGTTCAACTATGGCTACACCTTC
NA,TRBJ1-5,NA,TRBV30,CAWARGGDNSNQPQHF,TGTGCCTGGGCCAGAGGGGGGGACAATAGCAATCAGCCCCAGCATTTT
NA,TRBJ2-1,TRBD2,TRBV18,CASSLRGGHNNEQFF,TGTGCCAGCTCACTGCGGGGGGGCCATAACAATGAGCAGTTCTTC
NA,TRBJ1-6,TRBD1,TRBV5-1,CASSFGTGGGSSPLHF,TGCGCCAGCAGCTTCGGGACAGGGGGCGGTAGTTCACCCCTCCACTTT
NA,TRBJ1-2,NA,TRBV4-2,CASSQPGQDSGYTF,TGTGCCAGCAGCCAGCCGGGACAAGATTCTGGCTACACCTTC
NA,TRBJ2-7,NA,TRBV5-1,CASSLGQTWYEQYF,TGCGCCAGCAGCCTTGGACAGACCTGGTACGAGCAGTACTTC
few,TRBJ2-3,TRBD2,TRBV19,CASSIVAGDTQYF,TGTGCCAGTAGTATCGTAGCGGGAGATACGCAGTATTTT
NA,TRBJ1-4,TRBD1,TRBV7-2,CASSFAGTGFEKLFF,TGTGCCAGCAGCTTTGCCGGGACAGGGTTTGAAAAACTGTTTTTT
once,TRBJ1-2,TRBD1,TRBV28,CASSPGQTKLYGYTF,TGTGCCAGCAGCCCGGGACAGACGAAGTTATATGGCTACACCTTC
NA,TRBJ1-5,NA,TRBV6-1,CATQTGHQPQHF,TGTGCCACCCAAACAGGGCATCAGCCCCAGCATTTT
NA,TRBJ2-1,NA,TRBV6-5,CASTGAGEQFF,TGTGCCAGCACAGGGGCGGGTGAGCAGTTCTTC
NA,TRBJ2-5,TRBD2,TRBV5-1,CASSLSSGGVEETQYF,TGCGCCAGCAGCTTGTCTAGCGGGGGGGTAGAAGAGACCCAGTACTTC
NA,TRBJ1-5,TRBD1,TRBV2,CASSGGQGTQPQHF,TGTGCCAGCAGTGGGGGACAGGGGACTCAGCCCCAGCATTTT
NA,TRBJ2-7,NA,TRBV14,CASGTYYEQYF,TGTGCCAGCGGCACATACTACGAGCAGTACTTC
NA,TRBJ1-1,TRBD1,TRBV9,CASSVIQGGKTFF,TGTGCCAGCAGCGTTATACAGGGGGGTAAGACTTTCTTT
few,TRBJ1-1,NA,TRBV5-5,CASSVPLLLQGEAFF,TGTGCCAGCAGCGTCCCTCTACTACTACAGGGCGAAGCTTTCTTT
NA,TRBJ2-3,NA,TRBV27,CASSSRDTQYF,TGTGCCAGCAGTTCCCGGGATACGCAGTATTTT
once,TRBJ2-1,TRBD2,TRBV7-2,CASSRSGGYNEQFF,TGTGCCAGCAGCCGGAGCGGGGGGTACAATGAGCAGTTCTTC
NA,TRBJ2-5,NA,TRBV6-9,CASEKGRQETQYF,TGTGCCAGCGAAAAGGGGCGACAAGAGACCCAGTACTTC
NA,TRBJ1-2,NA,TRBV7-9,CASSSQGLGGYTF,TGTGCCAGCAGCTCTCAGGGTTTAGGAGGCTACACCTTC
few,TRBJ2-2,NA,TRBV11-3,CASSLGPTGELFF,TGTGCCAGCAGCTTAGGACCGACAGGGGAGCTGTTTTTT
NA,TRBJ2-3,TRBD2,TRBV9,CASGAGGRGDTQYF,TGTGCCAGCGGAGCGGGGGGGAGGGGAGATACGCAGTATTTT
NA,TRBJ1-6,TRBD1,TRBV28,CASSLWDVTDRGNSPLHF,TGTGCCAGCAGTTTGTGGGATGTGACCGACAGGGGAAATTCACCCCTCCACTTT
NA,TRBJ1-3,NA,TRBV30,CAWSVSFSGNTIYF,TGTGCCTGGAGTGTGTCATTCTCTGGAAACACCATATATTTT
NA,TRBJ2-3,TRBD1,TRBV30,CAWSPGGPTDTQYF,TGTGCCTGGAGTCCAGGGGGACCCACAGATACGCAGTATTTT
NA,TRBJ2-7,TRBD1,TRBV18,CASSLDRVRAYEQYF,TGTGCCAGCTCACTGGACAGGGTAAGAGCCTACGAGCAGTACTTC
NA,TRBJ2-3,NA,TRBV6-1,CASRSGQASTDTQYF,TGTGCCAGCAGATCGGGACAAGCTAGCACAGATACGCAGTATTTT
NA,TRBJ2-1,TRBD2,TRBV7-8,CASRKRTSGGFDNEQFF,TGTGCCAGCAGGAAACGGACTAGCGGGGGTTTTGACAATGAGCAGTTCTTC
NA,TRBJ1-1,TRBD1,TRBV10-3,CAIRETGSYTEAFF,TGTGCCATCAGGGAGACAGGGTCCTACACTGAAGCTTTCTTT
NA,TRBJ1-2,TRBD1,TRBV7-8,CATRTGINYGYTF,TGTGCCACTCGGACAGGGATTAACTATGGCTACACCTTC
NA,TRBJ2-5,TRBD2,TRBV5-1,CASSLGTSGAFQETQYF,TGCGCCAGCAGCCTGGGGACTAGCGGGGCCTTCCAAGAGACCCAGTACTTC
NA,TRBJ2-7,TRBD2,TRBV29-1,CSVMTSGGAVEQYF,TGCAGCGTGATGACTAGCGGGGGGGCGGTGGAGCAGTACTTC
NA,TRBJ2-6,NA,TRBV2,CASSEGEVAGANVLTF,TGTGCCAGCAGTGAAGGGGAGGTCGCTGGGGCCAACGTCCTGACTTTC
NA,TRBJ1-5,TRBD1,TRBV30,CAWSVDRGNQPQHF,TGTGCCTGGAGTGTTGACAGGGGAAATCAGCCCCAGCATTTT
NA,TRBJ1-3,NA,TRBV28,CASSLEATSSGNTIYF,TGTGCCAGCAGCCTTGAGGCTACGAGCTCTGGAAACACCATATATTTT
NA,TRBJ2-2,TRBD1,TRBV7-9,CASSPTGPTTGELFF,TGTGCCAGCAGTCCGACAGGGCCGACCACCGGGGAGCTGTTTTTT
NA,TRBJ2-2,NA,TRBV5-1,CASSQTTNTGELFF,TGCGCCAGCAGCCAGACTACGAACACCGGGGAGCTGTTTTTT
NA,TRBJ2-5,NA,TRBV2,CASSDLGTEPETQYF,TGTGCCAGCAGTGATCTGGGGACTGAACCGGAGACCCAGTACTTC
NA,TRBJ1-1,NA,TRBV7-3,CASSPGVLNTEAFF,TGTGCCAGCAGCCCAGGTGTATTGAACACTGAAGCTTTCTTT
NA,TRBJ1-4,NA,TRBV9,CASSDTTNEKLFF,TGTGCCAGCAGCGACACAACTAATGAAAAACTGTTTTTT
NA,TRBJ2-3,NA,TRBV28,CASSRGGGTDTQYF,TGTGCCAGCAGTAGGGGAGGTGGCACAGATACGCAGTATTTT
NA,TRBJ1-6,NA,TRBV5-1,CASSLVSVGSPLHF,TGCGCCAGCAGCTTGGTCAGCGTAGGATCACCCCTCCACTTT